Sequencing of this T cell receptor (beta chain) was carried out in a study of blood T cell repertoires in COVID-19. On the study more broadly: Acute and convalescent COVID-19 samples came from the United States, Italy and Spain. Sample material is recorded as cDNA or gDNA derived from T cells, B-cell-depleted T cells, or PBMCs.

Germline-derived CDR1 and CDR2 are KGHDR and SFDVKD. V lost 3 bases and J lost 3; bases outside the gene matches: 0. This CDR3 contains 14 residues. Notes on this clone: The same CDR3 also results from other DNA sequences found in this sample.

Per the original data handling: Reference gene primer amplification gave nucleated cell count estimates. Sequencing used immunoSEQ multiplex PCR; TCRdb keeps in-frame clones, though not all of them. That table is the source of V, J and clone size, and D and trimming were worked out from the DNA. The repertoire holds tens of thousands of clones, with around four fifths as singletons. Sequenced input: peripheral blood. The genes are TRBV24-1 and TRBJ2-7; 11 bases are shared with TRBD2. The TCR sequence derives from a woman between 55 and 75 years old with acute or convalescent COVID-19. The CDR3 region is CATSDGTSGYEQYF. CDR3 bases: TGTGCCACCAGTGATGGGACTAGCGGCTACGAGCAGTACTTC.